These 24 T cell receptor delta chains originate from one sample sequenced in a study of gamma-delta T cells after stem cell transplantation (dated by TCRdb to the mid-2010s). The library was generated by RT-PCR. TCRdb names Illumina MiSeq as the instrument used. Clonotypes were called again by TCRdb from the public reads via CATT, and duplicate nucleotide sequences were then merged into one entry. For this sample the table gives 1,500 to 2,000 delta-chain clones, of which 0.33% were detected only once. The ten largest make up 19% of the sample. The sample comprised gamma-delta T cells. The receptor set was obtained from a human donor. It is not recorded whose cells these are; they may come from a transplant donor.

Concerning this clone itself: TCRdb pairs this DNA with a much larger clone's protein that differs at residue 10, likely a read error; the protein shown was translated from the DNA. The rearrangement joins TRDV2 to TRDJ1, with 7 bases identical to TRDD3. The length of the CDR3 is 18 residues. Germline CDR1 and CDR2: GEAIGNYY and EKD. After removal of 0 bases from V and 1 base from J, the junction contained 13 bases not matched to a gene. The CDR3 coding sequence is TGTGCCTGTGACACCGTCGGTACTGGGGAATTCTCCACCGATAAACTCATCTTT. Its protein product is CACDTVGTGEFSTDKLIF.

This clone has a handful of counts. The protein given by TCRdb reflects a much larger clone and differs at residue 17 from this DNA's translation, likely from a read error; the protein shown is the DNA's translation. The CDR3, as DNA: TGTGCCTGTGACCCTGCTTCTGGGGGATACTCGCCCACCGATAAACTCACCTTT. It yields the protein CACDPASGGYSPTDKLTF. The chain employs TRDV2 and TRDJ1; 11 bases match TRDD3. The CDR3 covers 18 residues. CDR1 is GEAIGNYY, CDR2 EKD, per germline.

By sample share, this clone is large. The chain recombines TRDV2 with TRDJ1; 13 bases line up with TRDD3. V was pared by 0 bases and J by 0 bases, with 18 bases of the junction left unmatched. Germline values: CDR1 GEAIGNYY, CDR2 EKD. The CDR3 totals 22 residues. The CDR3 loop is CACDTVSSSSTGGYAYTDKLIF. The CDR3 nucleotides are TGTGCCTGTGACACCGTTTCTTCCTCCTCGACTGGGGGATACGCGTACACCGATAAACTCATCTTT.

This clone was seen a handful of times. This is likely an artifact of a read error, given a far larger clone one base away. This chain connects TRDV2 to TRDJ1; TRDD3 aligns across 7 bases. In germline, CDR1 is GEAIGNYY, CDR2 EKD. This CDR3 has 23 amino acids. This CDR3 reads CARDTLRSSIPSTGDSGPDKLIF. The CDR3 DNA follows: TGTGCCCGTGACACCCTCCGGTCGTCTATCCCCAGTACTGGGGATTCAGGTCCCGATAAACTCATCTTT.

This clone is labeled as medium-sized. The chain combines TRDV2 with TRDJ1; 9 nucleotides line up with TRDD3. CDR3 size: 16 residues. Germline V gives CDR1 GEAIGNYY, CDR2 EKD. With 0 bases clipped from V and 4 bases from J, the junction kept 8 bases outside the gene matches. In DNA, the CDR3 is TGTGCCTGTGACACCCTACTGGGGGACGACCTCGATAAACTCATCTTT. This sequence encodes CACDTLLGDDLDKLIF.

This clone was counted a few times. The chain carries TRDV2 and TRDJ3; 11 bases map to TRDD3. Trimming cost V 0 bases and J 0 bases; bases outside gene matches: 6. Germline V gene data show CDR1 as GEAIGNYY and CDR2 as EKD. The CDR3 loop spans 20 amino acids. The CDR3 region has the DNA TGTGCCTGTGACACCGTTCTGGGGGATACAAGCTCCTGGGACACCCGACAGATGTTTTTC. Translated: CACDTVLGDTSSWDTRQMFF.

As regards this clone: The junction departs from germline at one end; a sequencing error may be responsible. This chain joins TRDV1 and TRDJ1; TRDD3 is a possible D gene (5 bases). CDR1 is TSWWSYY, CDR2 QGS, per germline. This CDR3 contains 18 residues. CDR3 in DNA: TGTGCCCTTGGGGACAGTACCAAGGGCGGGGAGTACACCAATAAACTCATCTTT. It is translated as CALGDSTKGGEYTNKLIF.

By sample share, this clone is medium-sized. The chain couples TRDV2 to TRDJ1, with D perhaps matching TRDD3 (6 bases). The CDR3 runs 15 residues. Deletions cut 0 bases from V and 1 base from J, with 11 bases between. CDR1 GEAIGNYY and CDR2 EKD come from the germline V gene. The CDR3 bases are TGTGCCTGTGACACCGTTGGGGGGACCACCGATAAACTCATCTTT. Protein product: CACDTVGGTTDKLIF.

Within the sample, this clone is large (0.1 to 1%). Other nucleotide sequences from this sample produce the same CDR3. The chain employs TRDV2 and TRDJ1, with 9 bases aligning to TRDD3. CDR1 and CDR2 from the germline V gene are GEAIGNYY and EKD. V lost 0 bases, J lost 1 base, and 14 bases stayed unmatched. The CDR3 contains 19 residues. The CDR3 nucleotides read TGTGCCTGTGACACCGTGAGTAGGCCTGGGGGATCCCTCACCGATAAACTCATCTTT. Encoded protein: CACDTVSRPGGSLTDKLIF.

This clone was counted only a few times. The protein recorded in TCRdb matches a much larger clone and deviates from this DNA's translation at residue 11, suggesting a read error; the protein here is obtained by translating the DNA. V gene TRDV2 combines with J gene TRDJ1, with 7 bases aligning to TRDD3. Germline CDR1 and CDR2: GEAIGNYY and EKD. CDR3 size: 15 residues. CDR3: CACDALGGDTGKLIF. CDR3 bases: TGTGCCTGTGACGCCCTGGGGGGGGACACCGGTAAACTCATCTTT.

This clone is medium-sized (0.01 to 0.1%). The identical CDR3 is also encoded by other nucleotide sequences in the sample. The chain uses TRDV2 and TRDJ1; 8 bases agree with TRDD3. The CDR3 runs to 20 residues. Trimming at V came to 3 bases and at J to 1 base, leaving 21 bases not matched to a gene. CDR1 is GEAIGNYY and CDR2 is EKD in the germline V gene. CDR3 in amino acids: CACDPVGVLGGPEGTDKLIF. The CDR3 DNA reads TGTGCCTGTGACCCCGTTGGTGTACTGGGGGGTCCGGAGGGCACCGATAAACTCATCTTT.

Note on this clone: This sequence may be a read error, since a much larger clone differs from it by one base. Additional DNA sequences in this sample encode the identical CDR3. The chain recombines TRDV2 with TRDJ4; D is perhaps TRDD3 (6 bases). Deletions cut 0 bases from V and 0 bases from J, with 28 bases between. The CDR3 has 20 residues. From germline, CDR1 is GEAIGNYY and CDR2 EKD. Here the CDR3 reads CACDTVHGMGDTQAARPLIF. The CDR3 coding sequence is TGTGCCTGTGACACCGTCCACGGGATGGGTGATACGCAAGCGGCCAGACCCCTGATCTTT.

This clone counts as large. This chain uses TRDV2 with TRDJ1, with 9 bases that match TRDD3. Germline CDR1 reads GEAIGNYY; CDR2 reads EKD. J lost 4 bases, V lost 2 bases, and 7 bases had no gene match. This CDR3 region has 15 residues. The CDR3 DNA follows: TGTGCCTGTGACAAATTGGGGGATAGGGGCGATAAACTCATCTTT. Translating gives CACDKLGDRGDKLIF.

Regarding this clone: This likely traces to a read error, being one base from a far larger clone. Other nucleotide sequences from this sample produce the same CDR3. This chain uses TRDV2 with TRDJ1; 12 bases are a match to TRDD3. This CDR3 comprises 18 residues. Germline V gene sequence: CDR1 GEAIGNYY, CDR2 EKD. The V segment lost 3 bases and the J segment 9 bases; nucleotides outside the gene matches: 19. The CDR3 loop is CACDPVQGLSGGYAELIF. The CDR3 coding sequence is TGTGCCTGTGACCCCGTCCAGGGCCTTTCTGGGGGATACGCTGAACTCATCTTT.

The chain uses TRDV2 and TRDJ1; D call uncertain. The CDR3 covers 14 residues. Germline V gene lookup returns CDR1 GEAIGNYY and CDR2 EKD. Deletions cut 1 base from V and 2 bases from J, with 10 bases between. CDR3 nucleotide sequence: TGTGCCTGTGACACTATCGAAACTACCGATAAACTCATCTTT. Its translation: CACDTIETTDKLIF.

This clone ranks as large. Distinct nucleotide sequences in the sample also encode this CDR3. The chain uses TRDV2 and TRDJ1, with 8 bases that match TRDD3. CDR3 length: 22 residues. The junction had 26 bases not matched to a gene; V was cut back by 3 bases and J by 0 bases. Germline CDR1 reads GEAIGNYY; CDR2 reads EKD. CDR3 sequence reads: CACDPLPSHLSGGTGHTDKLIF. The CDR3 DNA reads as TGTGCCTGTGACCCCCTTCCCTCCCATTTATCTGGGGGAACGGGTCACACCGATAAACTCATCTTT.

In this sample, this clone turned up a few times. This likely stems from a read error, as it lies one base from a far larger clone. At the DNA level, this CDR3 is encoded by other sequences in the same sample as well. The J gene is TRDJ1, the V gene TRDV2; TRDD3 matches 7 bases. After removal of 0 bases from V and 0 bases from J, the junction contained 12 bases not matched to a gene. The germline CDR1 and CDR2 sequences are GEAIGNYY and EKD. This CDR3 region has 18 residues. The CDR3 here is CACDTLPTGGGYTDKLIF. Written as DNA, the CDR3 is TGTGCCTGTGACACCCTACCTACTGGAGGGGGATACACCGATAAACTCATCTTT.

This chain links TRDV2 with TRDJ3; 12 bases agree with TRDD3. Per the germline V gene, CDR1 is GEAIGNYY and CDR2 is EKD. J gave up 0 bases and V 3 bases, and 11 bases lay outside the gene matches. CDR3 length: 21 residues. The CDR3 DNA sequence: TGTGCCTGTGACGAGCTGGGGGATACGCGCGCGATCTCCTGGGACACCCGACAGATGTTTTTC. Protein sequence: CACDELGDTRAISWDTRQMFF.

Worth noting for this clone: A read error is likely here: a far larger clone is one base away. This rearrangement joins TRDV2 to TRDJ3, with D perhaps matching TRDD2 or TRDD3 (5 bases each). CDR1 and CDR2 from the germline V gene are GEAIGNYY and EKD. The CDR3 length is 25 residues. Between the trimmed V and J ends, which lost 0 bases and 0 bases, there was a span of 32 bases. The CDR3 region is CACDTPPNPYVSGANASWDTRQMFF. The CDR3 DNA follows: TGTGCCTGTGACACCCCTCCGAACCCCTACGTTTCGGGGGCTAATGCCTCCTGGGACACCCGACAGATGTTTTTC.

By proportion, this clone is medium-sized. This sequence joins TRDV2 and TRDJ1, with 9 positions matching TRDD3. Germline V gene lookup returns CDR1 GEAIGNYY and CDR2 EKD. Trimming at V came to 3 bases and at J to 0 bases, leaving 7 bases not matched to a gene. This CDR3 comprises 16 residues. CDR3 nucleotides: TGTGCCTGTGACGGACTGGGGGACAGGTACACCGATAAACTCATCTTT. Translation gives CACDGLGDRYTDKLIF.

By share of the sample, this clone is medium-sized. The chain recombines TRDV2 with TRDJ3; 10 nucleotides match TRDD3. There are 19 residues in the CDR3. The germline gives CDR1 GEAIGNYY, CDR2 EKD. V shed 2 bases, J shed 5 bases, and the junction held 11 bases outside the gene matches. Here the CDR3 DNA reads TGTGCCTGTGACAGGGTGGGGGATACCTTTTCCCGGGACACCCGACAGATGTTTTTC. It yields the protein CACDRVGDTFSRDTRQMFF.

Regarding this clone: TCRdb pairs this DNA with a much larger clone's protein that differs at residue 4, likely a read error; the protein shown was translated from the DNA. This sequence joins TRDV2 and TRDJ1, with 12 bases matching TRDD3. This CDR3 region has 16 residues. Germline CDR1 reads GEAIGNYY; CDR2 reads EKD. After removal of 5 bases from V and 2 bases from J, the junction contained 8 bases not matched to a gene. The CDR3 loop reads CACGLLGDTPTDKLIF. In nucleotides, the CDR3 is TGTGCCTGTGGTCTACTGGGGGATACTCCGACCGATAAACTCATCTTT.

This clone qualifies as large. The chain carries TRDV2 and TRDJ1, with TRDD3 matching over 10 bases. The CDR3 runs 16 residues. CDR1 and CDR2 (germline): GEAIGNYY, EKD. The junction had 4 bases not matched to a gene; V was cut back by 0 bases and J by 1 base. The CDR3 DNA sequence: TGTGCCTGTGACACCGTGGGGGGATACGGCACCGATAAACTCATCTTT. This translates into CACDTVGGYGTDKLIF.

This clone turned up a few times. A read error is possible here, since a much larger clone lies one base away. The genes are TRDV2 and TRDJ1; the match to TRDD3 covers 9 bases. V gave up 5 bases and J gave up 0 bases; unmatched junction bases: 18. This CDR3 contains 19 residues. Germline V gene sequence: CDR1 GEAIGNYY, CDR2 EKD. CDR3 sequence reads: CACGSLTGGEKSYTDKLIF. The CDR3 DNA reads TGTGCCTGTGGCTCCCTAACTGGGGGAGAAAAGTCGTACACCGATAAACTCATCTTT.